The T cell receptor (beta chain) described here comes from a study of intratumoral heterogeneity in liver cancer. Study context: The median patient age was approximately 58 years, and most were male. Overall study findings and caveats: A noted limitation was under-sampling of tumor-infiltrating lymphocytes.

Germline V lookup: CDR1 SNHLY, CDR2 FYNNEI. Trimming cost V 5 bases and J 11 bases, with 13 bases left between them. There are 12 residues in the CDR3. About this clone itself: Antigen specificity is unknown.

Early-stage hepatocellular carcinoma patients were treatment-naïve prior to resection. Sampled areas showed no macroscopic evidence of necrosis or hemorrhage. Assay: immunoSEQ multiplex PCR; the TCRdb copy retains only in-frame clones and omits some. The sample holds 21,000 or so clones, just under 75% seen once. The clonotype originates from a woman between 65 and 79 years old with hepatocellular carcinoma. The chain combines TRBV2 with TRBJ2-1; possibly TRBD1 or TRBD2 for D (6 bases each). The sample here was tumor-adjacent normal tissue, taken before any cancer treatment. CDR3 DNA: TGTGCCAGCAGTTTCAGAGGGGGGCAGCAGTTCTTC. Protein product: CASSFRGGQQFF.